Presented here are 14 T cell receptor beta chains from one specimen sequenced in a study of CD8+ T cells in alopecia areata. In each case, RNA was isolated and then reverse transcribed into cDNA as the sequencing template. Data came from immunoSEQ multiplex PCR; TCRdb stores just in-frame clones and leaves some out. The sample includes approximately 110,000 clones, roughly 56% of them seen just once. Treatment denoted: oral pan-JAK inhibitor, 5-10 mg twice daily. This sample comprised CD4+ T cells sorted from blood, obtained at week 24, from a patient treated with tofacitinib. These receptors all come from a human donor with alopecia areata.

The CDR3 protein is CASSLPTGDGYTF. In DNA form, the CDR3 reads TGTGCCAGCAGCCTACCAACAGGGGATGGCTACACCTTC. V usage is TRBV11-2 and J usage is TRBJ1-2, with TRBD1 identical over 7 bases. In germline, CDR1 is SGHAT, CDR2 FQNNGV. This CDR3 spans 13 amino acids. V shed 5 bases, J shed 6 bases, and the junction held 6 bases outside the gene matches. The whole variable domain, remainder taken from reference TRBV11-2 and TRBJ1-2, is EAGVAQSPRYKIIEKRQSVAFWCNPISGHATLYWYQQILGQGPKLLIQFQNNGVVDDSQLPKDRFSAERLKGVDSTLKIQPAKLEDSAVYLCASSLPTGDGYTFGSGTRLTVV.

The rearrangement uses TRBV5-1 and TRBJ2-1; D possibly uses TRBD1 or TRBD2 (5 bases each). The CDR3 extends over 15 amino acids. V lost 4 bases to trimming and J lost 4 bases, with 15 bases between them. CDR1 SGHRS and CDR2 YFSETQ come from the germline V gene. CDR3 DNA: TGCGCCAGCAGCCAAGCCGGGACGGAGTACAATGAGCAGTTCTTC. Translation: CASSQAGTEYNEQFF.

CDR3 nucleotides: TGCAGCGCCCAGACAGATTACGAGCAGTACTTC. This encodes CSAQTDYEQYF. The rearrangement uses TRBV29-1 and TRBJ2-7; a weak D match, TRBD1 (5 bases). This CDR3 comprises 11 residues. The V end was cut by 7 bases, the J end by 4 bases, with 11 bases between. CDR1 is SQVTM and CDR2 is ANQGSEA in the germline V gene.

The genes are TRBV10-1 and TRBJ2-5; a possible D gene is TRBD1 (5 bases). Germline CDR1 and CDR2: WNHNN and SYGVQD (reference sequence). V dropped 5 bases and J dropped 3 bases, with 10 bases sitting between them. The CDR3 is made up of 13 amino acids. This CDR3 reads CASSRQQKETQYF. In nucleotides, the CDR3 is TGCGCCAGCAGTCGACAGCAAAAAGAGACCCAGTACTTC.

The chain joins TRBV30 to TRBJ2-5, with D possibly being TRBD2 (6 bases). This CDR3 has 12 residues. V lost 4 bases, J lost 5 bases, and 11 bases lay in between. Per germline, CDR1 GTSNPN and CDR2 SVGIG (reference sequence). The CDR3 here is CAWNTGGETQYF. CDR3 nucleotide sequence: TGTGCCTGGAACACTGGGGGGGAGACCCAGTACTTC.

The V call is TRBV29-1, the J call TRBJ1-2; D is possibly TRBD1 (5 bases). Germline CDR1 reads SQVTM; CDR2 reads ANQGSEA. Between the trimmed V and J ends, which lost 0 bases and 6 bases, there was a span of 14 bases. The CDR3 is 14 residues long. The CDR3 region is CSVEDWSGEDGYTF. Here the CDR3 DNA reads TGCAGCGTTGAAGATTGGTCGGGGGAGGATGGCTACACCTTC.

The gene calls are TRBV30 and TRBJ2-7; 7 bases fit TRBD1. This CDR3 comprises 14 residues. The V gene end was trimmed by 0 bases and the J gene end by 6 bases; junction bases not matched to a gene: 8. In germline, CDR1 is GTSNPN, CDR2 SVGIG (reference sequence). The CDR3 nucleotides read TGTGCCTGGAGTGTACTAGGGGGCCAGTTCGAGCAGTACTTC. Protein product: CAWSVLGGQFEQYF.

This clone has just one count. CDR3 bases: TGTGCCAGCAGCCAAGAACACGGGAACTATGGCTACACCTTC. Amino acids: CASSQEHGNYGYTF. The V and J genes are TRBV4-2 and TRBJ1-2; D gene ambiguous. CDR3 length: 14 residues. Germline V gene sequence: CDR1 LGHNA, CDR2 YNFKEQ. The V gene lost 0 bases and the J gene lost 2 bases, with 7 bases spanning the gap.

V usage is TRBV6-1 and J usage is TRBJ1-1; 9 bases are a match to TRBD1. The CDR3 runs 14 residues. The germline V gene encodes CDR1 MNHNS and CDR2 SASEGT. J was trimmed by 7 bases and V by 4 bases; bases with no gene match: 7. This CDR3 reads CASSAGTGIGEAFF. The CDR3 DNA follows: TGTGCCAGCAGTGCCGGGACAGGGATCGGTGAAGCTTTCTTT.

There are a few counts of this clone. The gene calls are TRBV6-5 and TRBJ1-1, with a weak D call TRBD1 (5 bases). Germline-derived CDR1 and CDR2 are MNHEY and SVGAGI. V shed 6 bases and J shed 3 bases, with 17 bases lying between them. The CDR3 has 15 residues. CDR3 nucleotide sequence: TGTGCCAGCAGCTCCGCCGGGGCGGGACACACTGAAGCTTTCTTT. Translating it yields CASSSAGAGHTEAFF.

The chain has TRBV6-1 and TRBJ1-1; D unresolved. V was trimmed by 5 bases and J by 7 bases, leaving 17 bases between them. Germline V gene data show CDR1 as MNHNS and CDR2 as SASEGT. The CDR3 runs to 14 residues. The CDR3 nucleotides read TGTGCCAGCAGTCCTCGAAGCCTGAACGGTGAAGCTTTCTTT. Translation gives CASSPRSLNGEAFF.

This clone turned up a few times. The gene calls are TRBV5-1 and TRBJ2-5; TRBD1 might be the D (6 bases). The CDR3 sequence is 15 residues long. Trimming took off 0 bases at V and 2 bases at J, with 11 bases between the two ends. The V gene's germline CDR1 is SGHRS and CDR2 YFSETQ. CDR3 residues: CASSLGSGVQETQYF. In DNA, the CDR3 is TGCGCCAGCAGCTTGGGATCAGGGGTACAAGAGACCCAGTACTTC.

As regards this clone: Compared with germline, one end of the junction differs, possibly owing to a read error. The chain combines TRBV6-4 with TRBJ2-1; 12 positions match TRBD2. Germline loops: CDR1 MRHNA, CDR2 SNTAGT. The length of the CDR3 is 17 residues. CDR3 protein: CASSDFPTGTSGYCLVF. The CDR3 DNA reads TGTGCCAGCAGTGACTTCCCGACCGGGACTAGCGGGTACTGTTTGGTCTTC.

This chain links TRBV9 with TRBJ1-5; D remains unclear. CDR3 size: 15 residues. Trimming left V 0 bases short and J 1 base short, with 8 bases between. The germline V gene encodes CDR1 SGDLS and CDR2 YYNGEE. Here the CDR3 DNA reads TGTGCCAGCAGCGTAGGACCTGAGAGCAATCAGCCCCAGCATTTT. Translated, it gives CASSVGPESNQPQHF.